The clone carrying this T cell receptor (beta chain) was counted ten times or more. This sample is part of a study of prognosis after radiotherapy for stage I lung cancer. Two-round multiplex PCR, the amplification method, yielded TCR beta CDR3 from genomic DNA. The authors ran first-round PCR with primers specific to each TRBV and TRBJ gene. MiXCR, applied by TCRdb to the multiplex PCR reads, yields one record per CDR3 protein. This sample carries approximately 30,000 distinct CDR3 sequences, about a third of them seen once, and the ten largest clones take 12%. With 3 bases removed from V and 0 bases from J, the gap between germline ends came to 9 bases. The CDR3 is 15 residues long. Germline assignment: CDR1 MNHEY and CDR2 SVGEGT.

The rearrangement links TRBV6-2 or TRBV6-3 to TRBJ1-5; D not certain. This receptor was identified in a donor older than 45 with non-small cell lung cancer. The sequencing used PBMCs, collected before or after stereotactic body radiation therapy (not recorded which). The CDR3 here is CASSYGRISNQPQHF. Here the CDR3 DNA reads TGTGCCAGCAGTTATGGGCGGATTAGCAATCAGCCCCAGCATTTT.